This T cell receptor (beta chain) appears in the sequencing data of a study of radiation and T cells in renal cell carcinoma. Study in general: Nephrectomy followed 15 Gy stereotactic body radiation by 4 weeks.

Using immunoSEQ multiplex PCR, the repertoire was profiled, and TCRdb retains in-frame clones only, with some absent. This sample yields approximately 140,000 clones, of which 70% to 90% are seen a single time; around 21% belongs to the top ten. Worth noting for this clone: Its antigen is as yet unknown.

Study-wide points: Pretreatment tumor biopsies were lacking, so baseline clonotypes are unknown. Top tumor clonotypes rose in blood 2 weeks post-radiation, then contracted.

Described time point: baseline pretreatment blood. Indicated treatment: 15 Gy SBRT to primary tumor, nephrectomy 4 weeks later. Serial blood draws occurred at baseline and 2 and 4 weeks post-SBRT. Germline-derived CDR1 and CDR2 are LNHDA and SQIVND (reference sequence). The CDR3 length is 16 residues. Trimming at V came to 6 bases and at J to 2 bases, leaving 10 bases not matched to a gene. Sequencing used blood, obtained from a patient whose treatment included radiotherapy and nephrectomy. The clonotype was recovered from a woman aged 50 to 60 with renal cell carcinoma. V usage is TRBV19 and J usage is TRBJ1-5; 7 bases fit TRBD1. CDR3 DNA: TGTGCCAGTAGCAGCCAGGGGGGGGAGGGCAATCAGCCCCAGCATTTT. Residues: CASSSQGGEGNQPQHF.